One and the same sample provided the 25 T cell receptor beta chains below, sequenced in a study of blood T cell repertoires in COVID-19. TCRdb keeps only in-frame clones here, not all; method: immunoSEQ multiplex PCR. The sample includes 200,000 to 250,000 clones, about 84% of them seen just once. Sequenced material: PBMCs or T cells enriched from blood (not recorded which). The receptor source for this set is a woman aged 35 to 49 with acute COVID-19.

This clone was recorded once. This chain joins TRBV16 and TRBJ2-1; 9 bases fit TRBD1. The germline V gene has CDR1 KGHSY and CDR2 FQNENV. The CDR3 is made up of 16 amino acids. V shed 4 bases and J 5 bases; nucleotides not matched to a gene: 9. This CDR3 reads CASSRHGRDRDNEQFF. The CDR3, as DNA: TGTGCCAGCAGCCGTCATGGCCGGGACAGGGACAATGAGCAGTTCTTC.

V is TRBV18 and J is TRBJ1-1; 8 bases match TRBD1. Trimming at V came to 6 bases and at J to 4 bases, leaving 4 bases not matched to a gene. This CDR3 comprises 13 residues. Germline V CDR1 and CDR2: KGHSH, LQKENI. The CDR3 is CASSRDRGTEAFF. CDR3 bases: TGTGCCAGCTCCAGAGACAGGGGCACTGAAGCTTTCTTT.

This rearrangement joins TRBV6-5 to TRBJ2-7, with D unresolved. Germline V gene data show CDR1 as MNHEY and CDR2 as SVGAGI. Trimming shortened V by 6 bases and J by 0 bases, and 9 bases separated the two germline ends. The CDR3 loop spans 13 amino acids. CDR3 in amino acids: CASREEFSYEQYF. The CDR3 coding sequence is TGTGCCAGCAGAGAGGAATTCTCCTACGAGCAGTACTTC.

This clone was seen repeatedly, ten times or more. The V and J genes are TRBV9 and TRBJ1-2; D not certain. The CDR3 runs 11 residues. The germline CDR1 and CDR2 sequences are SGDLS and YYNGEE. Trimming took 3 bases from V and 8 from J, leaving 8 bases between them. CDR3 loop: CASSARGGYTF. In nucleotides, the CDR3 is TGTGCCAGCAGCGCTCGCGGGGGCTACACCTTC.

DNA for the CDR3: TGCGCCAGCAGCTACCAGCCCGGACTAGTGGTTCTCGAGCAGTACTTC. It encodes CASSYQPGLVVLEQYF. The gene calls are TRBV5-1 and TRBJ2-7; 7 bases line up with TRBD2. From germline, CDR1 is SGHRS and CDR2 YFSETQ. This CDR3 has 16 residues. With V trimmed by 3 bases and J by 6 bases, 15 bases remained unmatched. Using reference TRBV5-1 and TRBJ2-7 for the parts outside the CDR3, the full variable domain is KAGVTQTPRYLIKTRGQQVTLSCSPISGHRSVSWYQQTPGQGLQFLFEYFSETQRNKGNFPGRFSGRQFSNSRSEMNVSTLELGDSALYLCASSYQPGLVVLEQYFGPGTRLTVT.

A few counts support this clone. The gene calls are TRBV10-2 and TRBJ1-1; 9 bases agree with TRBD1. This CDR3 is 13 amino acids long. Germline V gives CDR1 WSHSY, CDR2 SAAADI. J lost 6 bases, V lost 3 bases, and 2 bases had no gene match. CDR3 sequence reads: CASSDRQGAEAFF. CDR3 DNA: TGCGCCAGCAGTGATCGACAGGGGGCTGAAGCTTTCTTT.

This chain uses TRBV19 with TRBJ1-6; D gene unclear. Per germline, CDR1 LNHDA and CDR2 SQIVND (reference sequence). V was pared by 4 bases and J by 7 bases, with 14 bases between. The CDR3 totals 15 residues. The CDR3 reads CASSTGRDSNSPLHF. The CDR3 bases are TGTGCCAGTAGTACCGGACGGGATTCCAATTCACCCCTCCACTTT. The full variable domain, in which reference TRBV19 and TRBJ1-6 provide the parts outside the CDR3, is DGGITQSPKYLFRKEGQNVTLSCEQNLNHDAMYWYRQDPGQGLRLIYYSQIVNDFQKGDIAEGYSVSREKKESFPLTVTSAQKNPTAFYLCASSTGRDSNSPLHFGNGTRLTVT.

The chain combines TRBV18 with TRBJ2-3; TRBD1 matches at 10 bases. The CDR3 length is 15 residues. V dropped 3 bases and J dropped 2; count of bases not matched to a gene: 2. CDR1 and CDR2 (germline): KGHSH, LQKENI. CDR3 amino acids: CASSPRQGATDTQYF. The CDR3 DNA reads as TGTGCCAGCTCACCTCGACAGGGGGCCACAGATACGCAGTATTTT.

The rearrangement uses TRBV11-2 and TRBJ1-4; TRBD1 matches 11 bases. V lost 5 bases and J lost 8; bases outside the gene matches: 7. This CDR3 spans 15 amino acids. Looked up from germline, CDR1 is SGHAT and CDR2 is FQNNGV. CDR3 sequence: CASSPMDRGREKLFF. For the CDR3, the DNA is TGTGCCAGCAGCCCCATGGACAGGGGGCGGGAAAAACTGTTTTTT.

The J gene is TRBJ2-7, the V gene TRBV9; 13 bases are a match to TRBD2. Germline V lookup: CDR1 SGDLS, CDR2 YYNGEE. The CDR3 covers 15 residues. Unmatched junction bases numbered 6, after V lost 4 bases and J lost 5 bases. The CDR3 reads CASSPPGLAGDEQYF. DNA for the CDR3: TGTGCCAGCAGCCCCCCCGGACTAGCGGGAGACGAGCAGTACTTC.

This clone was observed once. The CDR3 loop reads CASNWGGRPQHF. The CDR3, as DNA: TGTGCCAGTAATTGGGGGGGTCGCCCCCAGCATTTT. This chain uses TRBV19 with TRBJ1-5, with D maybe TRBD1 (5 bases). V was shortened by 7 bases and J by 10 bases, with 14 bases between the two germline ends. The CDR3 covers 12 residues. Germline V gene lookup returns CDR1 LNHDA and CDR2 SQIVND (reference sequence). Supplemented by reference TRBV19 and TRBJ1-5, the full variable domain reads DGGITQSPKYLFRKEGQNVTLSCEQNLNHDAMYWYRQDPGQGLRLIYYSQIVNDFQKGDIAEGYSVSREKKESFPLTVTSAQKNPTAFYLCASNWGGRPQHFGDGTRLSIL.

This chain joins TRBV4-3 and TRBJ1-4; 7 nucleotides agree with TRBD1. Germline trimming cut 0 bases from V and 6 bases from J; bases unmatched to any gene: 10. The CDR3 is made up of 17 amino acids. Germline loops: CDR1 LGHNA, CDR2 YSLEER. As DNA, the CDR3 is TGCGCCAGCAGCCAAGAGGGTGGGGGACAGATCGATGAAAAACTGTTTTTT. It codes for CASSQEGGGQIDEKLFF.

J is TRBJ1-5 and V is TRBV27; D perhaps matches TRBD1 (5 bases). The CDR3 is 17 amino acids. V lost 6 bases and J lost 1, with 19 bases in between. Germline CDR1 is MNHEY and CDR2 is SMNVEV (reference sequence). DNA for the CDR3: TGTGCCAGCAGGCTTGGGGGGTGGGATTACAGCAATCAGCCCCAGCATTTT. It codes for CASRLGGWDYSNQPQHF.

The chain joins TRBV5-6 to TRBJ1-3; D gene unclear. The CDR3 sequence is 14 residues long. CDR1 SGHDT and CDR2 YYEEEE come from the germline V gene. The germline V and J ends were trimmed by 0 bases and 1 base, with 5 bases remaining between them. CDR3 coding DNA: TGTGCCAGCAGCTTGGGCAGATCTGGAAACACCATATATTTT. Translation: CASSLGRSGNTIYF.

The rearrangement uses TRBV4-3 and TRBJ2-5; tentative D call: TRBD2 (6 bases). Germline V gives CDR1 LGHNA, CDR2 YSLEER. The V gene lost 3 bases and the J gene lost 5 bases, with 16 bases spanning the gap. The CDR3 consists of 15 residues. The CDR3 DNA reads TGCGCCAGCAGCCAGGCGGGGACGGCCAGGGAGACCCAGTACTTC. It specifies CASSQAGTARETQYF.

The table lists this clone with a few counts. The chain couples TRBV6-1 to TRBJ1-3, with 9 bases lining up with TRBD1. Trimming took 6 bases from V and 1 from J; bases not matched to a gene: 1. This CDR3 has 14 amino acids. The V gene's germline CDR1 is MNHNS and CDR2 SASEGT. This chain's CDR3 is CASRDRGSGNTIYF. The CDR3 region has the DNA TGTGCCAGCAGGGACAGGGGATCTGGAAACACCATATATTTT.

The chain combines TRBV24-1 with TRBJ2-1; D remains unclear. CDR1 and CDR2 from the germline V gene are KGHDR and SFDVKD. This CDR3 has 17 amino acids. V lost 3 bases and J lost 2, with 16 bases in between. The CDR3, as DNA: TGTGCCACCAGTGATAAAACAGCAGTAAAGACCTACAATGAGCAGTTCTTC. Encoded protein: CATSDKTAVKTYNEQFF.

In its sample, this clone was seen a few times. The chain links TRBV6-5 to TRBJ1-2; 8 bases line up with TRBD1. The CDR3 sequence is 15 residues long. Germline-derived CDR1 and CDR2 are MNHEY and SVGAGI. After removal of 5 bases from V and 8 bases from J, the junction contained 13 bases not matched to a gene. Here the CDR3 DNA reads TGTGCCAGCAGTCGCGGGGAGACAGGGGCTGGGGGCTACACCTTC. This gives the protein CASSRGETGAGGYTF.

The chain joins TRBV9 to TRBJ1-1; 9 bases agree with TRBD1. The CDR3 loop spans 15 amino acids. The junction had 9 bases not matched to a gene; V was cut back by 4 bases and J by 5 bases. Germline CDR1 SGDLS, CDR2 YYNGEE. The CDR3 region is CASSLTGQGWTEAFF. CDR3 DNA sequence: TGTGCCAGCAGCCTGACTGGACAGGGGTGGACTGAAGCTTTCTTT.

J is TRBJ2-5 and V is TRBV21-1; TRBD2, the table's D call, was not compared with the DNA. TRBV21-1 is a pseudogene. This CDR3 is 20 amino acids long. CDR3 nucleotides: TGTGCCAGCAGCACGCCGGGCCCACGAGCCGGACTAGCGGGGCAAGAGACCCAGTACTTC. Encoded protein: CASSTPGPRAGLAGQETQYF.

V and J are TRBV19 and TRBJ1-2; 9 bases line up with TRBD1. This CDR3 comprises 12 residues. Germline V CDR1 and CDR2: LNHDA, SQIVND (reference sequence). With V trimmed by 11 bases and J by 4 bases, 5 bases remained unmatched. The CDR3 DNA sequence: TGTGCCGGGGGGACAGGGCTCTATGGCTACACCTTC. Its protein product is CAGGTGLYGYTF. The variable domain in full, with the rest retrieved from reference TRBV19 and TRBJ1-2, is DGGITQSPKYLFRKEGQNVTLSCEQNLNHDAMYWYRQDPGQGLRLIYYSQIVNDFQKGDIAEGYSVSREKKESFPLTVTSAQKNPTAFYLCAGGTGLYGYTFGSGTRLTVV.

V is TRBV7-6 and J is TRBJ1-2; maybe TRBD1 (5 bases). The V and J ends lost 1 base and 4 bases respectively, with 22 bases between them. Germline loops: CDR1 SGHVS, CDR2 FNYEAQ. This CDR3 spans 18 amino acids. The CDR3 coding sequence is TGTGCCAGCAGCTTAGATTCGACGTCGGGGGGAGGGGTCTATGGCTACACCTTC. Translation gives CASSLDSTSGGGVYGYTF.

The V gene is TRBV12-3 or TRBV12-4, the J gene TRBJ1-1, with D unclear. V was pared by 2 bases and J by 7 bases, with 11 bases between. CDR3 length: 13 amino acids. The CDR3 is CASSLPPGGEAFF. As DNA, the CDR3 is TGTGCCAGCAGTTTACCTCCCGGCGGTGAAGCTTTCTTT.

This sequence joins TRBV6-5 and TRBJ1-1; no clear D gene. The CDR3 covers 15 residues. V gave up 9 bases and J gave up 0 bases, with 17 bases separating them. Germline lookup yields CDR1 MNHEY and CDR2 SVGAGI. In DNA form, the CDR3 reads TGTGCCAGTATAACCTTATCAGGTTTGAACACTGAAGCTTTCTTT. It codes for CASITLSGLNTEAFF.

This clone occurred a few times. The chain links TRBV3-1 (or the pseudogene TRBV3-2) to TRBJ1-4; D is unclear. The V gene lost 0 bases and the J gene lost 10 bases, with 18 bases spanning the gap. CDR1 is LGHDT, CDR2 YNNKEL, per germline (reference sequence). The CDR3 totals 16 residues. CDR3 in amino acids: CASSQDPRYFSGKLFF. CDR3 nucleotides: TGTGCCAGCAGCCAAGACCCTCGGTACTTCTCCGGAAAACTGTTTTTT.